Presented here are 3 T cell receptor delta chains from one specimen sequenced in a study of γδ T cells in repeated Plasmodium falciparum infection. TCRdb reanalysed the multiplex PCR reads with CATT. This sample carries 53,000 or so delta-chain clones, approximately 1.8% of them seen once, and the ten largest clones take approximately 25%. Bulk repertoires came from Vgamma9/Vdelta2+ or Vdelta2-negative gammadelta T cells flow-sorted from PBMC. The specimen sequenced was gamma-delta T cells from blood. The receptors come from a pool of human donors (malaria-infected and uninfected, not separated).

As regards this clone: A much bigger clone sits one base away, suggesting this may be a read error. The rearrangement uses TRDV1 and TRDJ1; the match to TRDD3 covers 11 bases. TCRdb offers no J gene call, so here the DNA was matched to germline to obtain one. The germline V gene encodes CDR1 TSWWSYY and CDR2 QGS. CDR3 length equals 24 residues. J lost 0 bases, V lost 0 bases, and 24 bases had no gene match. The CDR3 reads CALGELAFLHVRCWGIPYTDKLIF. The DNA of the CDR3 is TGTGCTCTTGGGGAACTAGCCTTCCTCCACGTTCGTTGCTGGGGGATACCCTACACCGATAAACTCATCTTT.

There are many counts of this clone. TCRdb's entry gives the protein of a much larger clone, which mismatches this DNA's translation at residue 5, likely from a read error; the protein reported here is translated from the DNA. The chain links TRDV2 to TRDJ1; D is unresolved. The germline V gene has CDR1 GEAIGNYY and CDR2 EKD. CDR3 length: 13 amino acids. Trimming took off 3 bases at V and 4 bases at J, with 11 bases between the two ends. The CDR3, as DNA: TGTGCCTGTGACGCCGTACGCGGCGATAAACTCATCTTT. Translation gives CACDAVRGDKLIF.

Many counts were recorded for this clone. The TCRdb record carries a much larger clone's protein, which differs from this DNA's translation at residue 13; a read error is the likely cause, and the protein listed here is the DNA translation. The CDR3 sequence is CACDTLLGGSDKPIF. The CDR3 nucleotides are TGTGCCTGTGACACACTTTTGGGAGGAAGCGATAAACCCATCTTT. The rearrangement uses TRDV2 and TRDJ1, with no clear D. Germline V gene data show CDR1 as GEAIGNYY and CDR2 as EKD. This CDR3 is built from 15 residues.